The clone carrying this T cell receptor (beta chain) was recorded once. TCRdb's copy holds only in-frame clones and misses some; the assay was immunoSEQ multiplex PCR. The data show under 350,000 clones, with approximately 85% seen just once and just over 7% held by the top ten. The data derive from a study of blood T cell repertoires in COVID-19. This CDR3 comprises 14 residues. V gave up 4 bases and J gave up 8 bases, with 16 bases separating them. CDR1 is KGHSH, CDR2 LQKENI, per germline. This receptor was obtained from a human donor in a cohort sampled during active COVID-19. V usage is TRBV18 and J usage is TRBJ2-3; the D gene is possibly TRBD2 (5 bases). Sequencing used peripheral blood. The CDR3 spells CASSLGREIVTQYF. CDR3 DNA sequence: TGTGCCAGCTCACTCGGACGGGAAATAGTTACGCAGTATTTT.